What follows are 13 T cell receptor beta chains derived from one specimen sequenced in a study of response to subunit inactivated influenza vaccine. TCRdb used MiXCR to reprocess the RT-PCR reads, holding one entry per CDR3 protein. In the table there are hundreds of thousands of distinct CDR3 sequences, 13% of which are singletons. Specimen: PBMCs from blood, collected roughly 45 days after vaccination. Source of these receptors: a man aged 50 or older who received an inactivated influenza vaccine.

A few counts support this clonotype. V gene TRBV16 combines with J gene TRBJ2-1; D may be TRBD1 (5 bases). The CDR3 contains 13 residues. In germline, CDR1 is KGHSY, CDR2 FQNENV. Trimming left V 4 bases short and J 6 bases short, with 10 bases between. The CDR3 bases are TGTGCCAGCAGCCGGGCCCAGGGCAATGAGCAGTTCTTC. Its translation: CASSRAQGNEQFF.

J is TRBJ2-3 and V is TRBV5-6; D remains unclear. The CDR3 runs to 15 residues. V lost 0 bases and J lost 5, with 13 bases in between. The germline gives CDR1 SGHDT, CDR2 YYEEEE. The CDR3 sequence: CASSLDDAPRDTQYF. CDR3 DNA: TGTGCCAGCAGCTTGGATGACGCGCCCCGAGATACGCAGTATTTT.

This clonotype showed up just a few times. The chain carries TRBV2 and TRBJ1-5; D is unresolved. Between the trimmed V and J ends, which lost 7 bases and 7 bases, there was a span of 14 bases. The CDR3 has 13 amino acids. Germline V CDR1 and CDR2: SNHLY, FYNNEI. DNA of the CDR3: TGTGCCAGCATGTGGAGGTGGGGACAGCCCCAGCATTTT. Translation: CASMWRWGQPQHF.

The chain links TRBV6-5 to TRBJ2-7; D could derive from TRBD1 or TRBD2 (5 bases each). V gave up 6 bases and J gave up 4 bases, with 16 bases separating them. CDR1 MNHEY and CDR2 SVGAGI come from the germline V gene. The CDR3 is 14 residues long. The CDR3 sequence: CASSLRGWGYEQYF. In nucleotides, the CDR3 is TGTGCCAGCAGCCTCCGGGGCTGGGGTTACGAGCAGTACTTC.

This rearrangement joins TRBV28 to TRBJ2-5; TRBD2 agrees at 9 bases. In germline, CDR1 is MDHEN, CDR2 SYDVKM. The J segment lost 5 bases and the V segment lost 3 bases, leaving 16 bases of the junction unmatched. The CDR3 consists of 18 residues. CDR3 loop: CASSFVASGDLLGETQYF. CDR3 DNA: TGTGCCAGCAGTTTTGTGGCTAGCGGGGACCTGCTTGGGGAGACCCAGTACTTC. Drawing the rest from reference TRBV28 and TRBJ2-5, the complete variable domain is DVKVTQSSRYLVKRTGEKVFLECVQDMDHENMFWYRQDPGLGLRLIYFSYDVKMKEKGDIPEGYSVSREKKERFSLILESASTNQTSMYLCASSFVASGDLLGETQYFGPGTRLLVL.

The chain combines TRBV4-1 with TRBJ2-7, with TRBD2 matching 11 bases. This CDR3 contains 17 residues. Trimming removed 2 bases from V and 0 bases from J; junction bases left unmatched: 6. Germline lookup yields CDR1 MGHRA and CDR2 YSYEKL. DNA of the CDR3: TGCGCCAGCAGCCAATTAGCGGGGGGGCCCAGCTCCTACGAGCAGTACTTC. As protein: CASSQLAGGPSSYEQYF.

This chain uses TRBV20-1 with TRBJ2-5, with D unresolved. This CDR3 spans 12 amino acids. The germline CDR1 and CDR2 sequences are DFQATT and SNEGSKA (reference sequence). V lost 7 bases and J lost 4, with 13 bases in between. CDR3: CSVKSPVETQYF. The CDR3 nucleotides are TGCAGTGTCAAGAGTCCCGTAGAGACCCAGTACTTC.

This clonotype showed up many times. The J gene is TRBJ1-3, the V gene TRBV4-1, with D possibly being TRBD1 (6 bases). V was shortened by 4 bases and J by 3 bases, with 16 bases between the two germline ends. CDR3 length equals 16 residues. Germline V gene data show CDR1 as MGHRA and CDR2 as YSYEKL. The CDR3 region has the DNA TGCGCCAGCAGCCTTAGAAGCAGGGGTGGTGGAAACACCATATATTTT. As protein: CASSLRSRGGGNTIYF.

On this clonotype: One end of the junction is discordant with germline, which a read error may explain. V and J are TRBV20-1 and TRBJ2-7, with TRBD2 matching over 9 bases. The CDR3 covers 16 residues. Looked up from germline, CDR1 is DFQATT and CDR2 is SNEGSKA (reference sequence). As DNA, the CDR3 is TGCTGTGCTAGAGATACCCGACTAGCGGTAGGTTACGAGCAGTACTTC. It codes for CCARDTRLAVGYEQYF.

This clonotype was detected a few times. The genes are TRBV3-1 and TRBJ2-7; no clear D. V lost 2 bases, J lost 6 bases, and 8 bases lay in between. The CDR3 covers 12 residues. Germline assignment: CDR1 LGHDT and CDR2 YNNKEL (reference sequence). The CDR3 DNA reads TGTGCCAGCAGCCAAACTGGGATCGAGCAGTACTTC. As protein: CASSQTGIEQYF.

This clonotype has only a few counts. The chain employs TRBV9 and TRBJ2-3, with 9 positions matching TRBD2. The CDR3 covers 15 residues. After removal of 4 bases from V and 6 bases from J, the junction contained 9 bases not matched to a gene. From germline, CDR1 is SGDLS and CDR2 YYNGEE. CDR3 DNA: TGTGCCAGCAGCACAAGCGGGAGGACATTTGATACGCAGTATTTT. It yields the protein CASSTSGRTFDTQYF.

The rearrangement uses TRBV29-1 and TRBJ1-2, with D uncertain. Trimming cost V 2 bases and J 0 bases, with 10 bases left between them. The CDR3 is made up of 14 amino acids. CDR1 is SQVTM, CDR2 ANQGSEA, per germline. DNA for the CDR3: TGCAGCGTTGAATCAGCCTCAGCTAACTATGGCTACACCTTC. This translates into CSVESASANYGYTF. Drawing the rest from reference TRBV29-1 and TRBJ1-2, the complete variable domain is SAVISQKPSRDICQRGTSLTIQCQVDSQVTMMFWYRQQPGQSLTLIATANQGSEATYESGFVIDKFPISRPNLTFSTLTVSNMSPEDSSIYLCSVESASANYGYTFGSGTRLTVV.

The genes are TRBV7-2 and TRBJ1-2; D is undetermined. The germline CDR1 and CDR2 sequences are SGHTA and FQGNSA. There are 13 residues in the CDR3. V gave up 1 base and J gave up 5 bases, with 8 bases separating them. CDR3 protein: CASSLGPTYGYTF. CDR3 in DNA: TGTGCCAGCAGCTTAGGGCCAACGTATGGCTACACCTTC. The whole variable domain, remainder taken from reference TRBV7-2 and TRBJ1-2, is GAGVSQSPSNKVTEKGKDVELRCDPISGHTALYWYRQSLGQGLEFLIYFQGNSAPDKSGLPSDRFSAERTGGSVSTLTIQRTQQEDSAVYLCASSLGPTYGYTFGSGTRLTVV.